Below, 13 T cell receptor beta chains from the same sample are listed, as sequenced in a study of molecular identifiers for immune sequencing clone quantification. TCRdb independently ran MiXCR on the PCR reads; one entry per CDR3 protein. The sample includes more than 10,000 distinct CDR3 sequences, roughly 15% of them seen just once. Sequencing was done on a sample of naive CD8+ T cells from blood, with Jurkat cell RNA spiked in. Subset described: FACS-sorted CD8+CD4-CCR7+CD45RA+ naive T cells. These receptors all come from a human donor in good health. Some libraries in this study had Jurkat cell RNA spiked in.

This clonotype was detected many times. This rearrangement joins TRBV21-1 to TRBJ1-5. TRBV21-1 is a pseudogene segment. The CDR3 spans 16 residues. In DNA, the CDR3 is TGTGCCAGCAGCAAGTTACCTGGTTATAGCAATCAGCCCCAGCATTTT. Residues: CASSKLPGYSNQPQHF.

This clonotype was found many times. The chain links TRBV25-1 to TRBJ2-5; D remains ambiguous. Germline assignment: CDR1 MGHDK and CDR2 SYGVNS. CDR3 length: 15 residues. V lost 2 bases and J 7 bases, leaving 17 bases between the germline ends. The CDR3 DNA is TGTGCCAGCAGTGAAACCGGGCAGGAACGAGGGACCCAGTACTTC. It specifies CASSETGQERGTQYF.

By sample fraction, this clonotype is medium-sized (0.01 to 0.1%). The chain combines TRBV3-1 with TRBJ2-3, with a weak D call TRBD2 (5 bases). Trimming took off 0 bases at V and 0 bases at J, with 10 bases between the two ends. The V gene's germline CDR1 is LGHDT and CDR2 YNNKEL (reference sequence). The CDR3 covers 16 residues. CDR3 in amino acids: CASSQDGDGSTDTQYF. CDR3 bases: TGTGCCAGCAGCCAAGACGGGGATGGGAGCACAGATACGCAGTATTTT.

This clonotype was found many times. This sequence joins TRBV6-1 and TRBJ2-7; the D gene is possibly TRBD1 (6 bases). Trimming shortened V by 6 bases and J by 5 bases, and 17 bases separated the two germline ends. Germline CDR1 reads MNHNS; CDR2 reads SASEGT. The CDR3 length is 14 residues. CDR3 sequence (DNA): TGTGCCAGCAGGAAATTGGGGGCTATGAACGAGCAGTACTTC. This translates into CASRKLGAMNEQYF.

For this clonotype: A read error is possible here, since a much larger clone lies one base away. The chain uses TRBV30 and TRBJ1-2; D ambiguous. Germline V CDR1 and CDR2: GTSNPN, SVGIG (reference sequence). CDR3 length: 12 residues. CDR3 protein: CARSLRSPRYTF. CDR3 bases: TGTGCCCGGAGTCTTAGGTCCCCTCGCTACACCTTC. The full variable domain, its missing parts supplied by reference TRBV30 and TRBJ1-2, is SQTIHQWPATLVQPVGSPLSLECTVEGTSNPNLYWYRQAAGRGLQLLFYSVGIGQISSEVPQNLSASRPQDRQFILSSKKLLLSDSGFYLCARSLRSPRYTFGSGTRLTVV.

This clonotype is medium-sized (0.01 to 0.1%). The chain links TRBV7-9 to TRBJ1-3; D is unresolved. This CDR3 is built from 14 residues. Germline CDR1 reads SEHNR; CDR2 reads FQNEAQ (reference sequence). V lost 6 bases and J lost 0, with 9 bases in between. In DNA, the CDR3 is TGTGCCAGCAGGTCGGCCAGCTCTGGAAACACCATATATTTT. Protein: CASRSASSGNTIYF.

A few counts support this clonotype. The genes are TRBV6-5 and TRBJ2-7; possibly TRBD1 or TRBD2 for D (5 bases each). The CDR3 has 16 residues. Trimming shortened V by 7 bases and J by 3 bases, and 22 bases separated the two germline ends. The germline V gene has CDR1 MNHEY and CDR2 SVGAGI. This CDR3 is CASKQFRDPGLYEQYF. DNA for the CDR3: TGTGCCAGCAAACAATTCCGGGACCCCGGGCTCTACGAGCAGTACTTC.

V and J are TRBV19 and TRBJ2-7; possibly TRBD1 or TRBD2 for D (6 bases each). This CDR3 comprises 13 residues. V dropped 5 bases and J dropped 5 bases, with 13 bases sitting between them. Germline V lookup: CDR1 LNHDA, CDR2 SQIVND (reference sequence). CDR3 sequence reads: CASSPTGGHEQYF. The CDR3 region has the DNA TGTGCCAGTAGTCCCACCGGGGGCCACGAGCAGTACTTC.

By share, this clonotype counts as medium-sized (0.01 to 0.1%). The chain links TRBV6-2 or TRBV6-3 to TRBJ2-2; D ambiguous. The CDR3 loop spans 14 amino acids. Germline CDR1 is MNHEY and CDR2 is SVGEGT. Trimming removed 2 bases from V and 2 bases from J, with 6 bases in between. CDR3 sequence reads: CASSYSQNTGELFF. As DNA, the CDR3 is TGTGCCAGCAGTTACAGCCAAAACACCGGGGAGCTGTTTTTT.

This clonotype was seen more than once but under ten times. This may come from a read error, since a much larger clone is one base off. In this CDR3 the conserved last residue, phenylalanine or tryptophan, is missing, so a read error is likely. This rearrangement joins TRBV5-1 to TRBJ1-1; D is ambiguous. The CDR3 consists of 15 residues. V was pared by 2 bases and J by 0 bases, with 11 bases between. CDR1 is SGHRS and CDR2 is YFSETQ in the germline V gene. The CDR3, as DNA: TGCGCCAGCAGCTTCCGGGCCACGATGAACACTGAAGCTTTCCTT. As protein: CASSFRATMNTEAFL.

Relative to its sample, this clonotype is medium-sized (0.01 to 0.1%). CDR3 loop: CASSVDLGAGANVLTF. The CDR3 nucleotides are TGTGCCAGCAGCGTAGATCTGGGCGCCGGGGCCAACGTCCTGACTTTC. The chain employs TRBV9 and TRBJ2-6; D is ambiguous. V lost 0 bases to trimming and J lost 4 bases, with 11 bases between them. The CDR3 sequence is 16 residues long. Germline assignment: CDR1 SGDLS and CDR2 YYNGEE.

A note on this clonotype: With a much larger clone just one base away, this may be a read error. This chain uses TRBV2 with TRBJ2-3; 7 nucleotides match TRBD1. The J call may be in error: the DNA end matches TRBJ1-5 better. Germline V CDR1 and CDR2: SNHLY, FYNNEI. The CDR3 length is 14 residues. Here the CDR3 DNA reads TGTGCCAGCAGTGATGGGACAGCCACAGATACGCAGCATTTT. Its translation: CASSDGTATDTQHF.

This clonotype came up many times. This rearrangement joins TRBV28 to TRBJ1-1; D remains ambiguous. Germline V gene lookup returns CDR1 MDHEN and CDR2 SYDVKM. This CDR3 is built from 11 residues. V lost 7 bases and J 6 bases, leaving 9 bases between the germline ends. The CDR3 sequence: CASNTGPEAFF. The CDR3 DNA follows: TGTGCCAGCAATACCGGGCCTGAAGCTTTCTTT.